The 11 T cell receptor beta chains below come from one sample, sequenced in a study of technical replicates of blood from a few donors. The protocol was immunoSEQ multiplex PCR, while the TCRdb copy is restricted to in-frame clones and leaves out a portion. This table has under 90,000 clones, roughly 96% appearing once. Sequenced sample: T cells isolated from PBMCs. These TCRs come from a human donor in good health.

This clone has just one count. The rearrangement joins TRBV5-4 to TRBJ2-4, with 10 bases that match TRBD1. The length of the CDR3 is 15 residues. J was trimmed by 1 base and V by 3 bases; bases with no gene match: 1. Germline-derived CDR1 and CDR2 are SGHNT and YYREEE (reference sequence). CDR3: CASSSGQGAKNIQYF. CDR3 DNA sequence: TGTGCCAGCAGCTCGGGACAGGGGGCCAAAAACATTCAGTACTTC.

V usage is TRBV7-9 and J usage is TRBJ1-5; D not resolved. Germline CDR1 SEHNR, CDR2 FQNEAQ (reference sequence). The V and J ends lost 3 bases and 7 bases respectively, with 10 bases between them. The length of the CDR3 is 13 residues. The chain's CDR3 is CASSFEGGQPQHF. CDR3 nucleotides: TGTGCCAGCAGCTTCGAGGGTGGACAGCCCCAGCATTTT.

This chain uses TRBV5-4 with TRBJ1-2; weak D call: TRBD1 (6 bases). V lost 2 bases, J lost 8 bases, and 13 bases lay in between. The CDR3 extends over 13 amino acids. CDR1 SGHNT and CDR2 YYREEE come from the germline V gene (reference sequence). CDR3 coding DNA: TGTGCCAGCAGCTTAGGGGACATTGGAGGCTACACCTTC. It specifies CASSLGDIGGYTF.

This chain connects TRBV10-1 to TRBJ2-7, with D uncertain. This CDR3 has 14 amino acids. Trimming pared 0 bases from V and 3 bases from J, leaving 9 bases between. Germline lookup yields CDR1 WNHNN and CDR2 SYGVQD (reference sequence). This CDR3 reads CASSESNTRYEQYF. CDR3 nucleotides: TGCGCCAGCAGTGAGTCAAACACACGCTACGAGCAGTACTTC.

The chain couples TRBV4-1 to TRBJ2-1; D is undetermined. The ends were cut back, 4 bases at V and 7 bases at J, with 14 bases in the middle. Germline CDR1 and CDR2: MGHRA and YSYEKL. The CDR3 covers 14 residues. The CDR3 DNA is TGCGCCAGCAGCCGGAACCAGGATCGTAATGAGCAGTTCTTC. The encoded protein is CASSRNQDRNEQFF.

This clone was seen once. The rearrangement links TRBV27 to TRBJ2-5; D possibly corresponds to TRBD1 (6 bases). The germline CDR1 and CDR2 sequences are MNHEY and SMNVEV (reference sequence). The CDR3 runs 15 residues. Trimming shortened V by 3 bases and J by 4 bases, and 15 bases separated the two germline ends. The CDR3 sequence: CASSFTTGQLETQYF. DNA for the CDR3: TGTGCCAGCAGTTTCACGACAGGCCAACTAGAGACCCAGTACTTC.

Details on this clone: The same CDR3 arises from other DNA sequences in this sample as well. The rearrangement joins TRBV27 to TRBJ2-3, with 9 positions matching TRBD2. Per the germline V gene, CDR1 is MNHEY and CDR2 is SMNVEV (reference sequence). J was trimmed by 2 bases and V by 6 bases; bases with no gene match: 6. The CDR3 consists of 15 residues. This CDR3 reads CASSLSGGYTDTQYF. CDR3 bases: TGTGCCAGCAGCCTTAGCGGGGGATACACAGATACGCAGTATTTT.

This chain links TRBV28 with TRBJ2-3; TRBD2 agrees at 7 bases. CDR1 MDHEN and CDR2 SYDVKM come from the germline V gene. The CDR3 is made up of 14 amino acids. Trimming removed 3 bases from V and 1 base from J; junction bases left unmatched: 1. The CDR3 protein is CASSFGGGTDTQYF. In DNA form, the CDR3 reads TGTGCCAGCAGTTTTGGGGGGGGCACAGATACGCAGTATTTT. The variable domain in full, with the rest retrieved from reference TRBV28 and TRBJ2-3, is DVKVTQSSRYLVKRTGEKVFLECVQDMDHENMFWYRQDPGLGLRLIYFSYDVKMKEKGDIPEGYSVSREKKERFSLILESASTNQTSMYLCASSFGGGTDTQYFGPGTRLTVL.

Only a few counts were recorded for this clone. V gene TRBV2 combines with J gene TRBJ2-3, with 7 bases fitting TRBD2. CDR3 length equals 12 residues. Germline CDR1 and CDR2: SNHLY and FYNNEI. Trimming at V came to 6 bases and at J to 5 bases, leaving 2 bases not matched to a gene. CDR3 sequence (DNA): TGTGCCAGCAGGGAGCGGGGAGATACGCAGTATTTT. Translating it yields CASRERGDTQYF.

The chain carries TRBV28 and TRBJ2-3; no definite D call. CDR1 is MDHEN, CDR2 SYDVKM, per germline. Trimming shortened V by 8 bases and J by 6 bases, and 18 bases separated the two germline ends. This CDR3 region has 14 residues. The CDR3 protein is CASGLQAGRDTQYF. CDR3 nucleotides: TGTGCCAGCGGCTTGCAGGCCGGTAGGGATACGCAGTATTTT.

This chain connects TRBV4-1 to TRBJ1-1; unclear D gene. Germline lookup yields CDR1 MGHRA and CDR2 YSYEKL. Trimming pared 6 bases from V and 4 bases from J, leaving 12 bases between. This CDR3 has 13 amino acids. CDR3 DNA: TGCGCCAGCAGTCCCCGGGGAGGCACTGAAGCTTTCTTT. The encoded protein is CASSPRGGTEAFF.